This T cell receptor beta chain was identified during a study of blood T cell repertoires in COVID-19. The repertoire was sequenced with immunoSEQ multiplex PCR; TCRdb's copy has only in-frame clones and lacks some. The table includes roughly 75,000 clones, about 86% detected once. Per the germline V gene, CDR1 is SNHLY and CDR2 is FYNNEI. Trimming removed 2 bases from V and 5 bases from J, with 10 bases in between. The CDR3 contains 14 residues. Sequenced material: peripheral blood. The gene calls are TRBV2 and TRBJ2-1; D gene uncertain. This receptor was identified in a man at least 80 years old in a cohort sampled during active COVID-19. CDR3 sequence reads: CASSELVLDNEQFF. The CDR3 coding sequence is TGTGCCAGCAGTGAACTGGTACTTGACAATGAGCAGTTCTTC.